The 28 T cell receptor beta chains presented below share a single source sample, sequenced in a study of blood T cell repertoires in COVID-19. Method: immunoSEQ multiplex PCR; TCRdb's copy keeps in-frame clones and lacks some. The sample contains about 170,000 clones, roughly 86% of which appear only once. Sequencing was performed on peripheral blood. The source is a man between 70 and 80 years old with acute or convalescent COVID-19.

The chain carries TRBV9 and TRBJ2-7; tentative D call: TRBD2 (5 bases). V was clipped by 0 bases and J by 6 bases, with 10 bases between them. The germline V gene has CDR1 SGDLS and CDR2 YYNGEE. The CDR3 loop spans 13 amino acids. CDR3 coding DNA: TGTGCCAGCAGCGTAGCTGAGGGTGCCGAGCAGTACTTC. Protein product: CASSVAEGAEQYF.

The rearrangement uses TRBV6-5 and TRBJ2-1; 7 nucleotides agree with TRBD1. CDR1 is MNHEY and CDR2 is SVGAGI in the germline V gene. The V segment lost 0 bases and the J segment 7 bases; nucleotides outside the gene matches: 6. There are 15 residues in the CDR3. CDR3: CASSYSEGAPNEQFF. Written as DNA, the CDR3 is TGTGCCAGCAGTTACTCCGAGGGGGCGCCGAATGAGCAGTTCTTC.

V gene TRBV9 combines with J gene TRBJ1-4; tentatively, D is TRBD1 (5 bases). The CDR3 runs to 16 residues. Trimming cost V 3 bases and J 5 bases, with 17 bases left between them. CDR1 is SGDLS, CDR2 YYNGEE, per germline. The CDR3 DNA is TGTGCCAGCAGCGCCACCTCGCGGGGCGGAAATGAAAAACTGTTTTTT. Its protein product is CASSATSRGGNEKLFF.

The V and J genes are TRBV20-1 and TRBJ1-1; 7 bases agree with TRBD1. After removal of 6 bases from V and 3 bases from J, the junction contained 13 bases not matched to a gene. This CDR3 spans 15 amino acids. Germline lookup yields CDR1 DFQATT and CDR2 SNEGSKA (reference sequence). The CDR3 DNA follows: TGCAGTGCCAGTCCCGGGACAGCCTTGGACACTGAAGCTTTCTTT. Protein sequence: CSASPGTALDTEAFF.

The CDR3 is CAWKEGVYTGELFF. Here the CDR3 DNA reads TGTGCCTGGAAGGAGGGCGTATACACCGGGGAGCTGTTTTTT. The chain couples TRBV30 to TRBJ2-2, with D possibly TRBD2 on 6 matching bases. CDR3 length equals 14 residues. CDR1 is GTSNPN and CDR2 is SVGIG in the germline V gene (reference sequence). V was trimmed by 4 bases and J by 3 bases, leaving 12 bases between them. The full variable domain, rest sourced from reference TRBV30 and TRBJ2-2, is SQTIHQWPATLVQPVGSPLSLECTVEGTSNPNLYWYRQAAGRGLQLLFYSVGIGQISSEVPQNLSASRPQDRQFILSSKKLLLSDSGFYLCAWKEGVYTGELFFGEGSRLTVL.

The chain has TRBV4-1 and TRBJ1-5, with D unclear. Germline V gene sequence: CDR1 MGHRA, CDR2 YSYEKL. Trimming left V 3 bases short and J 3 bases short, with 9 bases between. The CDR3 is 14 amino acids. The CDR3 protein is CASSQSGYNQPQHF. The CDR3 nucleotides are TGCGCCAGCAGCCAGTCGGGGTACAATCAGCCCCAGCATTTT.

The V call is TRBV4-2, the J call TRBJ1-4, with 9 bases that match TRBD1. The germline V gene has CDR1 LGHNA and CDR2 YNFKEQ. J lost 7 bases, V lost 4 bases, and 10 bases had no gene match. This CDR3 is 16 amino acids long. CDR3 sequence: CASSRQTGGRSEKLFF. CDR3 nucleotides: TGTGCCAGCAGCCGACAAACAGGGGGCCGGAGTGAAAAACTGTTTTTT.

V is TRBV27 and J is TRBJ2-7, with 8 bases fitting TRBD1. The CDR3 length is 17 residues. Per the germline V gene, CDR1 is MNHEY and CDR2 is SMNVEV (reference sequence). V lost 7 bases and J lost 0; bases outside the gene matches: 14. The CDR3 DNA is TGTGCCAGCATCCCGACCGGGACAGGAAAGATCTCCTACGAGCAGTACTTC. This translates into CASIPTGTGKISYEQYF.

The V and J genes are TRBV28 and TRBJ1-4; 8 bases are a match to TRBD1. This CDR3 contains 14 residues. V was clipped by 7 bases and J by 4 bases; unmatched bases: 5. The germline V gene encodes CDR1 MDHEN and CDR2 SYDVKM. Written as DNA, the CDR3 is TGTGCCAGCAACCGACAGGGGAGTAATGAAAAACTGTTTTTT. Protein: CASNRQGSNEKLFF.

The CDR3 is CASSQGRWASGNTDTQYF. For the CDR3, the DNA is TGTGCCAGCAGCCAAGGCCGGTGGGCTAGCGGGAACACAGATACGCAGTATTTT. The chain carries TRBV4-2 and TRBJ2-3; TRBD2 matches 9 bases. After removal of 1 base from V and 2 bases from J, the junction contained 10 bases not matched to a gene. CDR1 and CDR2 (germline): LGHNA, YNFKEQ. This CDR3 has 18 residues.

This clone was detected once. This sequence joins TRBV29-1 and TRBJ2-7; D unresolved. V was shortened by 5 bases and J by 5 bases, with 13 bases between the two germline ends. Germline V gene data show CDR1 as SQVTM and CDR2 as ANQGSEA. The CDR3 runs 12 residues. The CDR3 loop reads CSVSVVADEQYF. CDR3 nucleotides: TGCAGCGTTTCAGTGGTGGCAGACGAGCAGTACTTC.

The rearrangement links TRBV9 to TRBJ2-3; weak D call: TRBD2 (5 bases). The CDR3 extends over 15 amino acids. Germline CDR1 and CDR2: SGDLS and YYNGEE. V shed 0 bases and J shed 2 bases, with 10 bases lying between them. The CDR3 region has the DNA TGTGCCAGCAGCGTAGCGGGGATACTCACAGATACGCAGTATTTT. Translation: CASSVAGILTDTQYF.

This chain uses TRBV6-5 with TRBJ2-4, with 7 bases lining up with TRBD1. This CDR3 contains 11 residues. Germline V gene lookup returns CDR1 MNHEY and CDR2 SVGAGI. The junction had 2 bases not matched to a gene; V was cut back by 7 bases and J by 8 bases. The CDR3 sequence: CASITGDIQYF. The CDR3 nucleotides read TGTGCCAGCATAACAGGGGACATTCAGTACTTC.

The chain recombines TRBV30 with TRBJ1-1; the D is unclear. This CDR3 comprises 11 residues. CDR1 GTSNPN and CDR2 SVGIG come from the germline V gene (reference sequence). Trimming took 3 bases from V and 4 from J, leaving 6 bases between them. The chain's CDR3 is CAWRRSTEAFF. The CDR3 DNA reads as TGTGCCTGGAGGAGGAGCACTGAAGCTTTCTTT.

The chain combines TRBV2 with TRBJ1-5; D is unclear. There are 15 residues in the CDR3. The V and J ends lost 1 base and 3 bases respectively, with 10 bases between them. Germline values: CDR1 SNHLY, CDR2 FYNNEI. CDR3 loop: CASSEGTVANQPQHF. The DNA of the CDR3 is TGTGCCAGCAGTGAAGGAACGGTAGCCAATCAGCCCCAGCATTTT.

The chain joins TRBV9 to TRBJ1-1, with D possibly matching TRBD1 (5 bases). Germline CDR1 is SGDLS and CDR2 is YYNGEE. This CDR3 contains 14 residues. V was clipped by 1 base and J by 2 bases, with 9 bases between them. The CDR3 nucleotides read TGTGCCAGCAGCGTACAGGGATCCAACACTGAAGCTTTCTTT. Its protein is CASSVQGSNTEAFF.

This clone has more than one count but fewer than ten. This chain links TRBV11-2 with TRBJ1-6; D might be TRBD1 (6 bases). Germline V lookup: CDR1 SGHAT, CDR2 FQNNGV. The V gene lost 4 bases and the J gene lost 8 bases, with 12 bases spanning the gap. There are 14 residues in the CDR3. This CDR3 reads CASSSRRGDSPLHF. The CDR3 DNA reads as TGTGCCAGCAGCTCCCGCAGGGGTGATTCACCCCTCCACTTT.

The V call is TRBV5-1, the J call TRBJ2-7; tentative D call: TRBD1 (5 bases). Germline CDR1 is SGHRS and CDR2 is YFSETQ. Trimming cost V 0 bases and J 1 base, with 8 bases left between them. This CDR3 has 14 amino acids. The CDR3 DNA reads as TGCGCCAGCAGCTTGGAAGGGGCGTCCTACGAGCAGTACTTC. It yields the protein CASSLEGASYEQYF.

The sample holds one count of this clone. The rearrangement links TRBV5-1 to TRBJ2-5; a weak D match, TRBD1 (5 bases). This CDR3 contains 15 residues. CDR1 SGHRS and CDR2 YFSETQ come from the germline V gene. The V end lost 3 bases, the J end lost 1 base, and 13 bases lay between the germline ends. The CDR3 nucleotides are TGCGCCAGCAGCTGGGCCCCGACAGTCCAAGAGACCCAGTACTTC. It yields the protein CASSWAPTVQETQYF.

V and J are TRBV24-1 and TRBJ2-2; D not resolved. The CDR3 sequence is 16 residues long. Germline V gives CDR1 KGHDR, CDR2 SFDVKD. V lost 2 bases and J lost 7, with 16 bases in between. The CDR3 protein is CATSDSSLSGGGELFF. In nucleotides, the CDR3 is TGTGCCACCAGTGATTCGTCCCTTTCCGGTGGCGGGGAGCTGTTTTTT.

The rearrangement joins TRBV27 to TRBJ2-1; D gene unclear. V was pared by 0 bases and J by 2 bases, with 8 bases between. The CDR3 consists of 15 residues. Germline CDR1 MNHEY, CDR2 SMNVEV (reference sequence). CDR3 bases: TGTGCCAGCAGTTTATCCCAGATTCCCTACAATGAGCAGTTCTTC. As protein: CASSLSQIPYNEQFF.

The rearrangement links TRBV29-1 to TRBJ2-7, with 9 bases fitting TRBD1. The junction had 6 bases not matched to a gene; V was cut back by 6 bases and J by 3 bases. This CDR3 has 13 amino acids. In germline, CDR1 is SQVTM, CDR2 ANQGSEA. This CDR3 is CSVLTGGFYEQYF. CDR3 DNA: TGCAGCGTGCTGACAGGGGGGTTCTACGAGCAGTACTTC.

The rearrangement links TRBV28 to TRBJ1-5, with TRBD1 matching over 9 bases. The CDR3 runs 15 residues. Germline CDR1 and CDR2: MDHEN and SYDVKM. V shed 4 bases and J 11 bases; nucleotides not matched to a gene: 12. The CDR3 DNA reads as TGTGCCAGCAGTTCCCCGGGACAGGGTTCGGGATCCCAGCATTTT. It translates to CASSSPGQGSGSQHF.

The chain recombines TRBV28 with TRBJ2-1; no clear D. This CDR3 comprises 13 residues. The germline V and J ends were trimmed by 7 bases and 2 bases, with 9 bases remaining between them. Germline CDR1 and CDR2: MDHEN and SYDVKM. In DNA, the CDR3 is TGTGCCAGCACCTTAGTTCCCTACAATGAGCAGTTCTTC. Protein: CASTLVPYNEQFF.

The J gene is TRBJ1-5, the V gene TRBV27, with no clear D. This CDR3 is built from 12 residues. The V end was cut by 5 bases, the J end by 3 bases, with 5 bases between. Germline lookup yields CDR1 MNHEY and CDR2 SMNVEV (reference sequence). The CDR3 spells CASSPHNQPQHF. CDR3 coding DNA: TGTGCCAGCAGTCCCCACAATCAGCCCCAGCATTTT.

This chain connects TRBV5-1 to TRBJ2-7, with 9 bases lining up with TRBD1. The germline gives CDR1 SGHRS, CDR2 YFSETQ. CDR3 length: 16 amino acids. Unmatched junction bases numbered 14, after V lost 3 bases and J lost 7 bases. The CDR3 sequence is CASSSHYRDRAKEQYF. CDR3 coding DNA: TGCGCCAGCAGCTCCCACTACCGGGACAGGGCCAAAGAGCAGTACTTC.

Only one count was recorded for this clone. The chain has TRBV6-5 and TRBJ1-2; TRBD1 is a possible D gene (5 bases). CDR1 is MNHEY and CDR2 is SVGAGI in the germline V gene. This CDR3 spans 12 amino acids. The V end lost 6 bases, the J end lost 6 bases, and 11 bases lay between the germline ends. The CDR3: CASSDWGDGYTF. The CDR3 DNA follows: TGTGCCAGCAGCGACTGGGGGGATGGCTACACCTTC.

The chain has TRBV6-5 and TRBJ1-4; D perhaps matches TRBD1 (5 bases). This CDR3 region has 16 residues. The ends were cut back, 2 bases at V and 6 bases at J, with 16 bases in the middle. The germline CDR1 and CDR2 sequences are MNHEY and SVGAGI. The CDR3 nucleotides read TGTGCCAGCAGTTACCGGACATTTGAATCATATGAAAAACTGTTTTTT. This encodes CASSYRTFESYEKLFF.